Listed below are T cell receptor beta chains from one sample, sequenced in a study of beta chain features in type 1 diabetes. The data were produced by immunoSEQ multiplex PCR, yet TCRdb's version contains in-frame clones alone and is incomplete. Among hundreds of thousands of clones listed, roughly 30% were seen once. The sequencing sample was made of naive CD4+ T cells from blood. These receptors originate from a man between 18 and 29 years old in good health. Each CDR3 is given with its conserved first and last residue. D genes are given only for firm matches. Not every row has a clone size; where given, it reads once, few, many or a size class.

J gene	V gene	clone size	D gene	CDR3 protein	CDR3 DNA
TRBJ2-5	TRBV29-1	.	TRBD2	CSVDGLDLKTQYF	TGCAGCGTTGACGGACTAGACTTAAAGACCCAGTACTTC
TRBJ2-5	TRBV4-2	few	.	CASASQETQYF	TGTGCCAGCGCCAGCCAAGAGACCCAGTACTTC
TRBJ2-1	TRBV2	few	TRBD1	CASRTGAHLF	TGTGCCAGCAGGACAGGGGCCCACCTCTTC
TRBJ2-6	TRBV13	.	.	CASSPDRIGAGANVLTF	TGTGCCAGCAGCCCAGACAGGATAGGGGCAGGGGCCAACGTCCTGACTTTC
TRBJ1-1	TRBV10-3	.	.	CAISRDGSYTEAFF	TGTGCCATCAGTCGGGACGGATCATACACTGAAGCTTTCTTT
TRBJ1-2	TRBV9	.	.	CASSVVSGSYGYTF	TGTGCCAGCAGCGTAGTTTCGGGGAGCTATGGCTACACCTTC
TRBJ2-7	TRBV7-9	few	.	CASSSRQVADEQYF	TGTGCCAGCAGCTCCCGACAGGTGGCGGACGAGCAGTACTTC
TRBJ1-2	TRBV5-1	few	.	CASSRGRGYGYTF	TGCGCCAGCAGCAGAGGACGAGGCTATGGCTACACCTTC
TRBJ2-1	TRBV30	.	TRBD2	CAWTPSGTQNEQFF	TGTGCCTGGACCCCCAGCGGGACGCAGAATGAGCAGTTCTTC
TRBJ2-7	TRBV5-1	few	.	CASSRFQGSYEQYF	TGCGCCAGCAGCAGATTCCAGGGTTCCTACGAGCAGTACTTC
TRBJ1-5	TRBV30	.	.	CAWSPTTRTLHQPQHF	TGTGCCTGGAGTCCGACCACCCGGACATTACATCAGCCCCAGCATTTT
TRBJ2-7	TRBV5-4	.	.	CASSLSGSSYEQYF	TGTGCCAGCAGCTTGTCGGGAAGCTCCTACGAGCAGTACTTC
TRBJ2-5	TRBV29-1	.	.	CSVVGGQETQYF	TGCAGCGTTGTAGGTGGACAAGAGACCCAGTACTTC
TRBJ2-1	TRBV29-1	few	TRBD2	CSVEIALAAHNEQFF	TGCAGCGTTGAAATCGCGCTAGCGGCCCACAATGAGCAGTTCTTC
TRBJ2-5	TRBV29-1	few	.	CSAGPETQYF	TGCAGCGCGGGCCCAGAGACCCAGTACTTC
TRBJ2-7	TRBV4-1	.	TRBD1	CASSRVRGLNEQYF	TGCGCCAGCAGCAGGGTCAGGGGGCTAAACGAGCAGTACTTC
TRBJ2-7	TRBV29-1	few	TRBD2	CSANGRGADYEQYF	TGCAGCGCCAATGGGCGGGGGGCGGACTACGAGCAGTACTTC
TRBJ1-2	TRBV25-1	few	TRBD1	CASQGGYGYTF	TGTGCCAGCCAGGGGGGCTATGGCTACACCTTC
TRBJ2-7	TRBV28	.	TRBD1	CASSPSGTVYEQYF	TGTGCCAGCAGCCCCTCCGGGACAGTCTACGAGCAGTACTTC
TRBJ1-5	TRBV7-9	once	.	CASSFSGNSNQPQHF	TGTGCCAGCAGCTTCTCGGGTAATAGCAATCAGCCCCAGCATTTT
TRBJ2-1	TRBV5-1	.	TRBD1	CASSSGQLSSYNEQFF	TGCGCCAGCAGCTCGGGACAGTTGAGCTCCTACAATGAGCAGTTCTTC
TRBJ1-1	TRBV7-9	.	.	CASSLYDVHTEAFF	TGTGCCAGCAGCTTATACGACGTTCACACTGAAGCTTTCTTT
TRBJ2-5	TRBV10-3	few	.	CAISPLHGGQETQYF	TGTGCCATCAGTCCACTCCATGGGGGGCAAGAGACCCAGTACTTC
TRBJ2-7	TRBV9	.	TRBD2	CASSSRLAGYSYEQYF	TGTGCCAGCAGCTCCCGACTAGCGGGATACTCCTACGAGCAGTACTTC
TRBJ2-7	TRBV7-9	.	.	CASSLVGGEPYEQYF	TGTGCCAGCAGCTTAGTTGGTGGGGAGCCCTACGAGCAGTACTTC
TRBJ2-5	TRBV20-1	.	.	CSGTGGGTQYF	TGCAGCGGGACTGGGGGTGGGACCCAGTACTTC
TRBJ2-7	TRBV29-1	few	TRBD2	CSVGGLSGSYEQYF	TGCAGCGTTGGGGGGCTTAGCGGGAGTTACGAGCAGTACTTC
TRBJ2-3	TRBV29-1	.	TRBD2	CSVEAGGKRDTQYF	TGCAGCGTTGAAGCGGGGGGGAAGCGAGATACGCAGTATTTT
TRBJ2-7	TRBV4-1	few	TRBD2	CASSKLAGVYEQYF	TGCGCCAGCAGCAAACTAGCGGGAGTTTACGAGCAGTACTTC
TRBJ2-7	TRBV15	.	TRBD2	CATGTSEYEQYF	TGTGCCACCGGGACTAGCGAATACGAGCAGTACTTC